This T cell receptor beta chain was captured by sequencing in a study of beta chain features in type 1 diabetes. Sorted CD4+ subsets: naive, central memory, regulatory, stem cell-like memory (CD45RO/CCR7/CD25/CD127/CD95/CD27 panel). The length of the CDR3 is 18 residues. This clone has a handful of counts. Sequenced material consisted of expressed TCRB transcripts (all of the isolated RNA was reverse transcribed). The study sequenced naive, central memory and regulatory T cell samples to an average of approximately 4 million reads. Here immunoSEQ multiplex PCR was the method, and the copy in TCRdb shows in-frame clones only, minus some. Among roughly 450,000 clones listed, approximately 10% were seen once.

The origin of this receptor is a young woman in good health. The chain carries TRBV21-1 and TRBJ2-2; TRBD1 is taken as the D call from the table, unchecked against the DNA. TRBV21-1 is a pseudogene. The specimen was naive CD4+ T cells from blood. CDR3 sequence: CASSKGRHLDTNTGELFF. CDR3 DNA: TGTGCCAGCAGCAAAGGGAGACACCTGGACACGAACACCGGGGAGCTGTTTTTT.